The rows below give T cell receptor beta chains drawn from one sample of a study of shared clonotypes between healthy human individuals. Assay: immunoSEQ multiplex PCR; the TCRdb copy retains only in-frame clones and omits some. The sample includes approximately 1,500,000 clones, approximately 97% seen only once; the top ten take roughly 1.2%. The sequencing input was naive CD4+ T cells sorted from blood. These receptors were obtained from a man younger than 40 in good health. Each CDR3 is given with its conserved first and last residue. The D gene is left open where the match is weak. Size is stated for part of the rows, as once, few or many counts, or as a class when the clone is expanded.

V gene	clone size	D gene	J gene	CDR3 protein	CDR3 DNA
TRBV2	NA	NA	TRBJ2-7	CASARDDSYEQYF	TGTGCCAGCGCCCGGGACGACTCCTACGAGCAGTACTTC
TRBV18	NA	TRBD1	TRBJ1-3	CASSSKFTGAGNTIYF	TGTGCCAGCTCATCTAAATTCACAGGGGCTGGAAACACCATATATTTT
TRBV2	once	NA	TRBJ2-7	CASIKGGDAYEQYF	TGTGCCAGCATAAAGGGCGGGGATGCCTACGAGCAGTACTTC
TRBV27	NA	NA	TRBJ2-2	CASSKLGTGELFF	TGTGCCAGCAGTAAGCTAGGTACCGGGGAGCTGTTTTTT
TRBV18	NA	NA	TRBJ2-7	CASSPGRGGPYEQYF	TGTGCCAGCTCACCTGGACGCGGTGGGCCCTACGAGCAGTACTTC
TRBV5-1	NA	TRBD2	TRBJ2-3	CASSTGLADYTSTDTQYF	TGCGCCAGCAGTACGGGACTAGCGGATTATACTAGCACAGATACGCAGTATTTT
TRBV28	NA	TRBD1	TRBJ1-3	CASSSPQGQSISGNTIYF	TGTGCCAGCAGTTCCCCCCAGGGACAGTCCATCTCTGGAAACACCATATATTTT
TRBV5-5	NA	TRBD1	TRBJ2-1	CASSLEGTGYNEQFF	TGTGCCAGCAGCTTGGAAGGGACAGGTTACAATGAGCAGTTCTTC
TRBV6-5	NA	NA	TRBJ2-7	CASSRREGYEQYF	TGTGCCAGCAGCCGAAGAGAGGGCTACGAGCAGTACTTC
TRBV10-1	NA	TRBD2	TRBJ2-1	CASSKGLAGGAYNEQFF	TGCGCCAGCAGCAAGGGACTAGCGGGCGGAGCCTACAATGAGCAGTTCTTC
TRBV29-1	NA	NA	TRBJ1-2	CSVEGGQGSGYTF	TGCAGCGTTGAAGGAGGCCAGGGTAGTGGCTACACCTTC
TRBV6-1	NA	NA	TRBJ2-7	CASRQSMALHEQYF	TGTGCCAGCAGGCAGTCGATGGCCCTTCACGAGCAGTACTTC
TRBV6-1	NA	TRBD1	TRBJ2-7	CASRDTGGRYEQYF	TGTGCCAGCAGAGATACAGGGGGCAGGTACGAGCAGTACTTC
TRBV18	NA	TRBD2	TRBJ2-1	CASSPPRLAGGGYNEQFF	TGTGCCAGCTCACCACCACGGCTAGCGGGAGGGGGATACAATGAGCAGTTCTTC
TRBV18	NA	TRBD1	TRBJ2-7	CASSRTGPRTYEQYF	TGTGCCAGCTCACGGACAGGTCCGAGAACCTACGAGCAGTACTTC
TRBV7-2	NA	TRBD2	TRBJ2-7	CASSRLAGNSYEQYF	TGTGCCAGCAGCCGACTAGCGGGGAACTCCTACGAGCAGTACTTC
TRBV11-2	once	NA	TRBJ2-3	CASSSRPGTDTQYF	TGTGCCAGCAGCTCCCGGCCCGGCACAGATACGCAGTATTTT
TRBV10-2	NA	NA	TRBJ2-1	CASSEEGFIITNEQFF	TGCGCCAGCAGTGAAGAAGGCTTCATCATTACCAATGAGCAGTTCTTC
TRBV7-9	NA	TRBD1	TRBJ1-2	CASSLMRLTGDYGYTF	TGTGCCAGCAGCCTAATGCGGCTAACAGGGGACTATGGCTACACCTTC
TRBV7-2	NA	NA	TRBJ2-2	CASSAPVGIATGELFF	TGTGCCAGCAGCGCACCGGTCGGAATAGCAACCGGGGAGCTGTTTTTT
TRBV6-6	NA	NA	TRBJ1-5	CASSARDGNQPQHF	TGTGCCAGCAGCGCCAGGGATGGCAATCAGCCCCAGCATTTT
TRBV5-1	NA	TRBD2	TRBJ2-7	CASSLALAGVGEQYF	TGCGCCAGCAGCTTGGCACTAGCGGGAGTTGGGGAGCAGTACTTC
TRBV18	NA	NA	TRBJ2-2	CASSPERTGELFF	TGTGCCAGCTCACCTGAGAGAACCGGGGAGCTGTTTTTT
TRBV5-1	NA	TRBD2	TRBJ2-1	CASSLGSGLAGGLLPEQFF	TGCGCCAGCAGCTTGGGCTCCGGACTAGCGGGAGGACTCCTGCCTGAGCAGTTCTTC
TRBV7-7	NA	TRBD2	TRBJ2-2	CASSFLLAVGGELFF	TGTGCCAGCAGCTTTCTCCTAGCGGTCGGCGGGGAGCTGTTTTTT
TRBV28	NA	NA	TRBJ2-7	CASSPWTVPYEQYF	TGTGCCAGCAGTCCCTGGACGGTGCCCTACGAGCAGTACTTC
TRBV29-1	once	NA	TRBJ2-5	CSVEAPGQETQYF	TGCAGCGTTGAAGCCCCAGGGCAGGAGACCCAGTACTTC
TRBV11-2	NA	NA	TRBJ2-7	CASSRNIGVREGAYYEQYF	TGTGCCAGCAGCCGTAACATTGGGGTCAGGGAGGGGGCCTACTACGAGCAGTACTTC
TRBV5-1	NA	NA	TRBJ2-3	CASSLVSASAYTDTQYF	TGCGCCAGCAGCTTGGTATCGGCTAGCGCGTACACAGATACGCAGTATTTT
TRBV11-2	NA	TRBD1	TRBJ1-1	CASSIRFGTGEGDTEAFF	TGTGCCAGCAGCATCAGATTTGGGACAGGGGAGGGAGACACTGAAGCTTTCTTT
TRBV5-1	NA	TRBD1	TRBJ2-4	CASSLVPRQGQNIQYF	TGCGCCAGCAGCTTGGTCCCACGACAGGGCCAAAACATTCAGTACTTC
TRBV7-9	NA	TRBD1	TRBJ1-2	CASSLGRGLYGYTF	TGTGCCAGCAGCTTAGGCAGGGGGCTTTATGGCTACACCTTC
TRBV14	NA	TRBD2	TRBJ2-2	CASSQVVAGVNTGELFF	TGTGCCAGCAGCCAAGTAGTAGCGGGAGTGAACACCGGGGAGCTGTTTTTT